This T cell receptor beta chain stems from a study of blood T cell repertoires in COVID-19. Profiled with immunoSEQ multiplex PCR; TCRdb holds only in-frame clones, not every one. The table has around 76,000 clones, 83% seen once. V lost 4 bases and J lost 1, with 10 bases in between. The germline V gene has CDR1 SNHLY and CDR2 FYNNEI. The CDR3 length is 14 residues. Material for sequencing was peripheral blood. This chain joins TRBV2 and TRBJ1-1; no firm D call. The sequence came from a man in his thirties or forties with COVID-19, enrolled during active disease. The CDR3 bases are TGTGCCAGCAGTGTAGCGGCAACGAACACTGAAGCTTTCTTT. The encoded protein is CASSVAATNTEAFF.